This TCR beta chain was found in a study of T cells in Graves' hyperthyroidism and ophthalmopathy. Study conclusions and caveats: Most thyroid clonotypes expanded above 0.001 were also detected in blood.

There were TCR beta CDR3 regions amplified from RNA transcripts. Researchers ran a first-round RT-PCR on the TCR CDR3 using the HTBI primer set. TCRdb itself ran the multiplex PCR reads through MiXCR, one entry per CDR3 protein. The sample carries approximately 600,000 distinct CDR3 sequences, approximately 15% recorded once. Every diagnosis used clinical symptoms, serum thyroxine and TRAb, thyroid ultrasound and orbital computed tomography. From germline, CDR1 is GTSNPN and CDR2 SVGIG (reference sequence). The trim removed 5 bases at V and 2 bases at J, leaving 6 bases unmatched. The CDR3 has 13 residues. This clonotype was detected ten times or more. Its cognate antigen is unknown.

V gene TRBV30 combines with J gene TRBJ2-7, with 7 bases fitting TRBD1. Material: blood. This TCR was sampled from a woman aged 18-35 years with Graves' ophthalmopathy. In nucleotides, the CDR3 is TGTGCCTGGGAGACAGGGTTCCCCTACGAGCAGTACTTC. Translating it yields CAWETGFPYEQYF.